The next 30 T cell receptor beta chains were all read from a single sample in a study of lymphopenia after photon versus proton radiotherapy. Libraries were prepared by immunoSEQ multiplex PCR; TCRdb keeps only in-frame clonotypes and omits some of them. The data contain under 20,000 clones, about 92% of them singletons. The sequenced sample was peripheral blood, obtained from a patient treated with photon-based radiotherapy. These receptors came from a woman aged 40-49 years with cholangiocarcinoma.

This clone appeared a single time. The chain links TRBV5-4 to TRBJ1-6, with 7 bases aligning to TRBD1. The germline V gene encodes CDR1 SGHNT and CDR2 YYREEE (reference sequence). This CDR3 is 15 amino acids long. The junction had 8 bases not matched to a gene; V was cut back by 4 bases and J by 7 bases. This CDR3 is CASSPRQGSNSPLHF. For the CDR3, the DNA is TGTGCCAGCAGCCCCCGACAGGGATCAAATTCACCCCTCCACTTT.

This sequence joins TRBV7-9 and TRBJ2-2; D unresolved. Germline CDR1 is SEHNR and CDR2 is FQNEAQ (reference sequence). V was trimmed by 5 bases and J by 5 bases, leaving 24 bases between them. The CDR3 has 18 residues. The CDR3 sequence is CASSPQKGRGQRTGELFF. DNA of the CDR3: TGTGCCAGCAGCCCCCAAAAAGGGCGTGGTCAGAGAACCGGGGAGCTGTTTTTT.

Comment on this clone: Additional DNA sequences in this sample encode the identical CDR3. The genes are TRBV6-1 and TRBJ1-6; a possible D gene is TRBD1 (5 bases). V lost 7 bases and J 5 bases, leaving 12 bases between the germline ends. The V gene's germline CDR1 is MNHNS and CDR2 SASEGT. This CDR3 comprises 14 residues. CDR3: CASTRQPDNSPLHF. CDR3 bases: TGTGCCAGCACGAGACAGCCTGATAATTCACCCCTCCACTTT.

The V gene is TRBV6-5, the J gene TRBJ2-1, with D perhaps being TRBD1 or TRBD2 (6 bases each). This CDR3 is 15 amino acids long. From germline, CDR1 is MNHEY and CDR2 SVGAGI. V lost 2 bases, J lost 8 bases, and 16 bases lay in between. CDR3 sequence reads: CASSYRDSQGYEQFF. CDR3 DNA: TGTGCCAGCAGTTACCGGGACTCCCAGGGGTATGAGCAGTTCTTC.

V and J are TRBV29-1 and TRBJ1-2, with a weak D call TRBD1 (5 bases). The CDR3 has 12 residues. V was shortened by 2 bases and J by 4 bases, with 8 bases between the two germline ends. CDR1 SQVTM and CDR2 ANQGSEA come from the germline V gene. The DNA of the CDR3 is TGCAGCGTTGAACAGGGAGGCTATGGCTACACCTTC. Protein sequence: CSVEQGGYGYTF.

The chain couples TRBV28 to TRBJ2-7; D remains ambiguous. Germline V CDR1 and CDR2: MDHEN, SYDVKM. The CDR3 has 14 residues. Trimming left V 3 bases short and J 3 bases short, with 12 bases between. The CDR3 loop reads CASSLSDGIYEQYF. In nucleotides, the CDR3 is TGTGCCAGCAGTTTGTCGGACGGAATCTACGAGCAGTACTTC.

The chain combines TRBV18 with TRBJ1-2; D uncertain. Trimming shortened V by 0 bases and J by 8 bases, and 13 bases separated the two germline ends. The CDR3 has 14 amino acids. Germline V gene data show CDR1 as KGHSH and CDR2 as LQKENI. The CDR3 loop is CASSPPTRWWGYTF. CDR3 sequence (DNA): TGTGCCAGCTCACCACCGACCAGGTGGTGGGGCTACACCTTC. Full variable domain (missing parts from reference TRBV18 and TRBJ1-2): NAGVMQNPRHLVRRRGQEARLRCSPMKGHSHVYWYRQLPEEGLKFMVYLQKENIIDESGMPKERFSAEFPKEGPSILRIQQVVRGDSAAYFCASSPPTRWWGYTFGSGTRLTVV.

The V and J genes are TRBV5-6 and TRBJ1-1; TRBD1 aligns across 8 bases. This CDR3 has 14 residues. Germline-derived CDR1 and CDR2 are SGHDT and YYEEEE. The trim removed 0 bases at V and 5 bases at J, leaving 3 bases unmatched. The CDR3, as DNA: TGTGCCAGCAGCTTGGGACAGGGGACAACTGAAGCTTTCTTT. Translated, it gives CASSLGQGTTEAFF.

V usage is TRBV5-6 and J usage is TRBJ1-5, with D tentatively TRBD1 (5 bases). CDR3 size: 15 residues. Germline V lookup: CDR1 SGHDT, CDR2 YYEEEE. V was clipped by 4 bases and J by 4 bases, with 15 bases between them. Written as DNA, the CDR3 is TGTGCCAGCAGCAAAACAGGTGAAAGGAATCAGCCCCAGCATTTT. Its translation is CASSKTGERNQPQHF.

The chain combines TRBV7-9 with TRBJ2-5; D remains unclear. Between the trimmed V and J ends, which lost 5 bases and 2 bases, there was a span of 3 bases. The CDR3 loop spans 11 amino acids. CDR1 is SEHNR, CDR2 FQNEAQ, per germline (reference sequence). This CDR3 reads CASSQQETQYF. The CDR3 DNA reads as TGTGCCAGCAGCCAACAAGAGACCCAGTACTTC.

This chain uses TRBV7-9 with TRBJ2-6, with unresolved D. The CDR3 sequence is 16 residues long. Germline loops: CDR1 SEHNR, CDR2 FQNEAQ (reference sequence). Trimming shortened V by 5 bases and J by 1 base, and 12 bases separated the two germline ends. The CDR3 DNA reads TGTGCCAGCAGCCTGGACGCCGGATCTGGGGCCAACGTCCTGACTTTC. Translated: CASSLDAGSGANVLTF.

The chain uses TRBV7-2 and TRBJ2-7, with D tentatively TRBD2 (6 bases). The CDR3 is 15 residues long. Trimming shortened V by 5 bases and J by 3 bases, and 17 bases separated the two germline ends. Germline CDR1 SGHTA, CDR2 FQGNSA. The CDR3 loop is CASSLMGGKGYEQYF. DNA for the CDR3: TGTGCCAGCAGCCTTATGGGCGGGAAGGGCTACGAGCAGTACTTC.

The rearrangement uses TRBV10-3 and TRBJ2-2; D possibly corresponds to TRBD2 (5 bases). Trimming shortened V by 11 bases and J by 9 bases, and 13 bases separated the two germline ends. CDR1 and CDR2 from the germline V gene are ENHRY and SYGVKD. The CDR3 extends over 11 amino acids. The CDR3 nucleotides read TGTGCCGCCTTGAGGGAGCGGGAGCTGTTTTTT. Translated: CAALRERELFF.

V is TRBV18 and J is TRBJ1-1; 9 bases agree with TRBD1. V lost 5 bases, J lost 4 bases, and 2 bases stayed unmatched. Per the germline V gene, CDR1 is KGHSH and CDR2 is LQKENI. The CDR3 consists of 13 residues. The CDR3 spells CASSATGGTEAFF. In DNA, the CDR3 is TGTGCCAGCTCAGCGACAGGGGGCACTGAAGCTTTCTTT.

The CDR3 sequence is CASSLVGQGDEKLFF. DNA for the CDR3: TGCGCCAGCAGCTTGGTCGGACAGGGCGACGAAAAACTGTTTTTT. The chain is built from TRBV5-1 and TRBJ1-4, with TRBD1 matching over 8 bases. The CDR3 is 15 amino acids. CDR1 and CDR2 (germline): SGHRS, YFSETQ. Trimming removed 0 bases from V and 8 bases from J; junction bases left unmatched: 6. The whole variable domain, remainder taken from reference TRBV5-1 and TRBJ1-4, is KAGVTQTPRYLIKTRGQQVTLSCSPISGHRSVSWYQQTPGQGLQFLFEYFSETQRNKGNFPGRFSGRQFSNSRSEMNVSTLELGDSALYLCASSLVGQGDEKLFFGSGTQLSVL.

This chain connects TRBV2 to TRBJ2-1; the match to TRBD1 covers 8 bases. There are 14 residues in the CDR3. Germline assignment: CDR1 SNHLY and CDR2 FYNNEI. The V segment lost 7 bases and the J segment 1 base; nucleotides outside the gene matches: 3. CDR3 DNA: TGTGCCAGCAATCGACAGGGGTCCTACAATGAGCAGTTCTTC. It codes for CASNRQGSYNEQFF.

The chain links TRBV18 to TRBJ2-3, with 9 bases identical to TRBD1. CDR3 length: 17 amino acids. The ends lost 5 bases at V and 2 bases at J; junction bases unmatched: 11. Germline CDR1 and CDR2: KGHSH and LQKENI. CDR3 protein: CASSSFVGQGTTDTQYF. The DNA for the CDR3 is TGTGCCAGCTCATCCTTCGTGGGACAGGGAACCACAGATACGCAGTATTTT.

V is TRBV6-5 and J is TRBJ2-1; D is unclear. Trimming stripped 1 base from V and 8 bases from J, with 12 bases between. The CDR3 extends over 14 amino acids. From germline, CDR1 is MNHEY and CDR2 SVGAGI. As DNA, the CDR3 is TGTGCCAGCAGTTACTTAGGGCTGGCCGATGAGCAGTTCTTC. It encodes CASSYLGLADEQFF.

CDR3 region: CASSIEAPRIQYF. The CDR3 DNA follows: TGTGCCAGTAGTATAGAGGCTCCGCGTATTCAGTACTTC. This sequence joins TRBV19 and TRBJ2-4; the D is unclear. Germline values: CDR1 LNHDA, CDR2 SQIVND (reference sequence). The CDR3 sequence is 13 residues long. With 0 bases removed from V and 10 bases from J, the gap between germline ends came to 10 bases.

This chain uses TRBV28 with TRBJ2-2; maybe TRBD2 (7 bases). Germline V gives CDR1 MDHEN, CDR2 SYDVKM. Trimming took off 5 bases at V and 7 bases at J, with 20 bases between the two ends. The CDR3 has 16 amino acids. CDR3 sequence: CASSPLRGGLSGELFF. CDR3 DNA: TGTGCCAGCAGTCCCCTAAGGGGGGGCCTTAGCGGGGAGCTGTTTTTT.

The chain employs TRBV6-1 and TRBJ1-1, with D possibly TRBD1 on 5 matching bases. Between the trimmed V and J ends, which lost 2 bases and 6 bases, there was a span of 16 bases. Germline V lookup: CDR1 MNHNS, CDR2 SASEGT. The CDR3 runs 15 residues. In DNA form, the CDR3 reads TGTGCCAGCAGTGAAACGATTATCCTGGGGGCTGAAGCTTTCTTT. Amino acid sequence: CASSETIILGAEAFF.

This rearrangement joins TRBV9 to TRBJ2-7; 10 bases align to TRBD1. V gave up 3 bases and J gave up 3 bases; unmatched junction bases: 9. Germline V CDR1 and CDR2: SGDLS, YYNGEE. The CDR3 covers 16 residues. CDR3 DNA: TGTGCCAGCAGCGGAGGGACAGGGGACTCTCTCTACGAGCAGTACTTC. Translated, it gives CASSGGTGDSLYEQYF.

The CDR3, as DNA: TGTGCCAGCAGCCCCTCGGGACAGGGAGGCAATGAGCAGTTCTTC. This codes for CASSPSGQGGNEQFF. The chain uses TRBV5-6 and TRBJ2-1; 9 bases align to TRBD1. CDR3 length equals 15 residues. The germline V gene has CDR1 SGHDT and CDR2 YYEEEE. V gave up 4 bases and J gave up 6 bases; unmatched junction bases: 8. The whole variable domain, filled in from reference TRBV5-6 and TRBJ2-1, reads DAGVTQSPTHLIKTRGQQVTLRCSPKSGHDTVSWYQQALGQGPQFIFQYYEEEERQRGNFPDRFSGHQFPNYSSELNVNALLLGDSALYLCASSPSGQGGNEQFFGPGTRLTVL.

The rearrangement joins TRBV6-6 to TRBJ1-1; D is ambiguous. The CDR3 sequence is 14 residues long. Trimming cost V 7 bases and J 3 bases, with 15 bases left between them. Germline loops: CDR1 MNHNY, CDR2 SVGAGI (reference sequence). The CDR3 sequence is CASTHKLGDTEAFF. CDR3 nucleotides: TGTGCCAGCACTCATAAACTTGGGGACACTGAAGCTTTCTTT.

The V gene is TRBV10-2, the J gene TRBJ2-4; 13 nucleotides line up with TRBD2. Germline CDR1 reads WSHSY; CDR2 reads SAAADI. V shed 6 bases, J shed 8 bases, and the junction held 10 bases outside the gene matches. CDR3 length: 16 amino acids. CDR3: CASSLTSGRIGDIQYF. The CDR3 DNA sequence: TGCGCCAGCAGCTTGACTAGCGGGAGGATTGGGGACATTCAGTACTTC.

The rearrangement links TRBV10-3 to TRBJ2-3; the D is unclear. This CDR3 spans 14 amino acids. V dropped 5 bases and J dropped 3 bases, with 12 bases sitting between them. Germline CDR1 ENHRY, CDR2 SYGVKD. CDR3 protein: CAISPSSPTDTQYF. The CDR3 DNA follows: TGTGCCATCAGTCCGTCCTCTCCTACAGATACGCAGTATTTT.

The CDR3 nucleotides are TGTGCCAGTAGTATCGGGGACAGCTCGAACACTGAAGCTTTCTTT. This encodes CASSIGDSSNTEAFF. The chain has TRBV19 and TRBJ1-1; TRBD1 matches 7 bases. This CDR3 is built from 15 residues. V gave up 3 bases and J gave up 1 base; unmatched junction bases: 5. Germline V CDR1 and CDR2: LNHDA, SQIVND (reference sequence).

This clone was recorded once. The V gene is TRBV28, the J gene TRBJ2-3, with 9 bases fitting TRBD1. J lost 4 bases, V lost 5 bases, and 4 bases had no gene match. The CDR3 is 14 residues long. CDR1 MDHEN and CDR2 SYDVKM come from the germline V gene. The CDR3 DNA reads TGTGCCAGCAGTAAACAGGGGGCCCCAGATACGCAGTATTTT. Its protein product is CASSKQGAPDTQYF.

The chain joins TRBV19 to TRBJ1-1; maybe TRBD1 (6 bases). V lost 1 base to trimming and J lost 4 bases, with 13 bases between them. Germline CDR1 and CDR2: LNHDA and SQIVND (reference sequence). CDR3 length: 15 residues. CDR3 protein: CASSIGGQTLTEAFF. The CDR3 bases are TGTGCCAGTAGTATAGGTGGACAGACGCTCACTGAAGCTTTCTTT.

The V and J genes are TRBV11-2 and TRBJ2-3; 8 bases agree with TRBD1. Trimming at V came to 1 base and at J to 6 bases, leaving 9 bases not matched to a gene. CDR3 length: 16 amino acids. Germline assignment: CDR1 SGHAT and CDR2 FQNNGV. CDR3 sequence reads: CASSLAGTGHRDTQYF. For the CDR3, the DNA is TGTGCCAGCAGCTTAGCCGGGACAGGCCATCGGGATACGCAGTATTTT.